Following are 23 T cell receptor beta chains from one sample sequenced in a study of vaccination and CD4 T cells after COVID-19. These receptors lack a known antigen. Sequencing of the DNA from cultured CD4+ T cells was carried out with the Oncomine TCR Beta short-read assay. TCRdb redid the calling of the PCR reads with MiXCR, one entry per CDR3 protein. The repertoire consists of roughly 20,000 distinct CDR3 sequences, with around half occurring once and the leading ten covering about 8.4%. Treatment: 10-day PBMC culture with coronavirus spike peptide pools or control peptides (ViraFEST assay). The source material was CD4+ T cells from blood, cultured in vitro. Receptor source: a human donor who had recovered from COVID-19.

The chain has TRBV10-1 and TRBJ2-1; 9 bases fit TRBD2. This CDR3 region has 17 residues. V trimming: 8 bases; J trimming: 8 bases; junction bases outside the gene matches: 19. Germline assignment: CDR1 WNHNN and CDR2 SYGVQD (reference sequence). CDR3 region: CASSIGGGGRGRDEQFF. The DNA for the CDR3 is TGCGCCAGCTCAATAGGGGGTGGCGGGAGGGGAAGGGATGAGCAGTTCTTC.

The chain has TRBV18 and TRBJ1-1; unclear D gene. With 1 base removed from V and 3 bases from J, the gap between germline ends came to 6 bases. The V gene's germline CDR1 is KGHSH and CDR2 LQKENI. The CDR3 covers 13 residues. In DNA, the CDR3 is TGTGCCAGCTCACCACTCAAGGACACTGAAGCTTTCTTT. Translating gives CASSPLKDTEAFF.

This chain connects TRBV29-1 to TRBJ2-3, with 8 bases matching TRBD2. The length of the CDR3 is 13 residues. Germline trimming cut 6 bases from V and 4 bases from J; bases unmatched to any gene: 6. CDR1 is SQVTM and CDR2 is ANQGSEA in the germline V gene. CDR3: CSVERELSDTQYF. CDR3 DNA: TGCAGCGTGGAGCGGGAGCTGTCAGATACGCAGTATTTT.

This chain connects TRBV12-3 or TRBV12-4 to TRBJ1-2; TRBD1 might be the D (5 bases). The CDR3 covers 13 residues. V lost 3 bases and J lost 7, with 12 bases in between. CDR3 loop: CASSLGREGGYTF. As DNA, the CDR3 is TGTGCCAGCAGTTTGGGCAGGGAGGGTGGCTACACCTTC.

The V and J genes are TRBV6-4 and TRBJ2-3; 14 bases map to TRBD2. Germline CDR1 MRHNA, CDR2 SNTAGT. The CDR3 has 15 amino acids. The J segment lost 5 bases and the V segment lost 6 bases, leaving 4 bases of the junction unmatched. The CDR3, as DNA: TGTGCCAGCAGCCCTGGACTAGCGGGAGGAGATACGCAGTATTTT. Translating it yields CASSPGLAGGDTQYF.

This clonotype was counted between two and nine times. Written as DNA, the CDR3 is TGTGCCAGCAGTTACCGAGACAGGGAAGATACGCAGTATTTT. This gives the protein CASSYRDREDTQYF. The chain employs TRBV6-5 and TRBJ2-3; 7 bases align to TRBD1. Germline CDR1 is MNHEY and CDR2 is SVGAGI. J gave up 5 bases and V 2 bases, and 4 bases lay outside the gene matches. The CDR3 contains 14 residues.

The CDR3 reads CSASRDSSGNTIYF. The CDR3 DNA reads TGCAGTGCTAGTAGGGACAGCTCTGGAAACACCATATATTTT. This sequence joins TRBV20-1 and TRBJ1-3, with 7 bases that match TRBD1. CDR3 size: 14 residues. Unmatched junction bases numbered 2, after V lost 3 bases and J lost 0 bases. Germline loops: CDR1 DFQATT, CDR2 SNEGSKA (reference sequence).

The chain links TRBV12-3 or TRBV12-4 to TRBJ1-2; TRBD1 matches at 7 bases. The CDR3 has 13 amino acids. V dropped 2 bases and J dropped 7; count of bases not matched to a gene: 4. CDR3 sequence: CASSLKGASGYTF. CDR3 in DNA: TGTGCCAGCAGTTTAAAGGGGGCCAGTGGCTACACCTTC.

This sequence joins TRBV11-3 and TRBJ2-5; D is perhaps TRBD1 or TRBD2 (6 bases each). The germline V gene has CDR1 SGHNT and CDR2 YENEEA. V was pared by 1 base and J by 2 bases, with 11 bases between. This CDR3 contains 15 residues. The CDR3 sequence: CASSLGVGGQETQYF. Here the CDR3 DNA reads TGTGCCAGCAGCTTAGGGGTAGGGGGGCAAGAGACCCAGTACTTC.

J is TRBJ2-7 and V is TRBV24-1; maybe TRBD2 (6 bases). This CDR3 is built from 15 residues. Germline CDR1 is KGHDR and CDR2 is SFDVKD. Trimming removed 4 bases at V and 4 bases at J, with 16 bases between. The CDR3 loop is CATSENHAGRYEQYF. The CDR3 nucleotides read TGTGCCACCAGTGAAAACCATGCAGGGAGGTACGAGCAGTACTTC.

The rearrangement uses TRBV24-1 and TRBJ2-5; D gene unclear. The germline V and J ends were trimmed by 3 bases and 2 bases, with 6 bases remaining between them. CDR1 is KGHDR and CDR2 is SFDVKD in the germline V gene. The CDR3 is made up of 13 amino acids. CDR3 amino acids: CATSDALQETQYF. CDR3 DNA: TGTGCCACCAGTGATGCGTTACAAGAGACCCAGTACTTC.

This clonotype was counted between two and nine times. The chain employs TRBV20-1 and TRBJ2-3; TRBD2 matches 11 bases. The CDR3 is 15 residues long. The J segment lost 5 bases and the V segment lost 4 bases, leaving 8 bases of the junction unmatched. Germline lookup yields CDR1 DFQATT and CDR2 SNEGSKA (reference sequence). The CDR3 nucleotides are TGCAGTGCTATTTTAGCGGGAGGGATCGGAGATACGCAGTATTTT. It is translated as CSAILAGGIGDTQYF.

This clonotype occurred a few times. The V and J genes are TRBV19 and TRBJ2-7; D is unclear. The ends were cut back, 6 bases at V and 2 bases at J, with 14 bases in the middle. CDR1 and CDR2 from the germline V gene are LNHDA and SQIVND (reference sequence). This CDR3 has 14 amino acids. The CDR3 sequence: CASSPSPTPYEQYF. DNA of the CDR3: TGTGCCAGTAGCCCTTCCCCTACCCCCTACGAGCAGTACTTC. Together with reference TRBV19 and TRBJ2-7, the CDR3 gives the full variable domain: DGGITQSPKYLFRKEGQNVTLSCEQNLNHDAMYWYRQDPGQGLRLIYYSQIVNDFQKGDIAEGYSVSREKKESFPLTVTSAQKNPTAFYLCASSPSPTPYEQYFGPGTRLTVT.

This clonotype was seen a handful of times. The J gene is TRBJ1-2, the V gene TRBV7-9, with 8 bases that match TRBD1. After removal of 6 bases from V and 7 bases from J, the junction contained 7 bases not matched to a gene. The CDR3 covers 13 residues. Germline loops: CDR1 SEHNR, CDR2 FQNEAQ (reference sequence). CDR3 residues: CASRYDRGSGYTF. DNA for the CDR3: TGTGCCAGCAGATACGACAGGGGATCTGGCTACACCTTC.

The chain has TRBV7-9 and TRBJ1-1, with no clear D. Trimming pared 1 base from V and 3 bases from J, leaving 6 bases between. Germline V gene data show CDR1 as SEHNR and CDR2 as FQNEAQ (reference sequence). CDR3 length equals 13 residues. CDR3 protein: CASSLDTYTEAFF. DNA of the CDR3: TGTGCCAGCAGCTTAGACACCTACACTGAAGCTTTCTTT.

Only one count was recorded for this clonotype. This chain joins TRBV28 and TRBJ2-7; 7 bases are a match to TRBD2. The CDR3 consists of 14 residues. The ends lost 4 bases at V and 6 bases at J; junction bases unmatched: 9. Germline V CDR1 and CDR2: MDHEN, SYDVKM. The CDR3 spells CASSSSAGVGEQYF. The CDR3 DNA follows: TGTGCCAGCAGTTCCTCTGCGGGAGTCGGCGAGCAGTACTTC.

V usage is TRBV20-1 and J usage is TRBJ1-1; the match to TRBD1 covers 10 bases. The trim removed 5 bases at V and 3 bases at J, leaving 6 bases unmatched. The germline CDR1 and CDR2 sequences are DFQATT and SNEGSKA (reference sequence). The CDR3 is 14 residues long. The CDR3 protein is CSAERQGAYTEAFF. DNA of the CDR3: TGCAGTGCTGAGCGACAGGGGGCGTACACTGAAGCTTTCTTT.

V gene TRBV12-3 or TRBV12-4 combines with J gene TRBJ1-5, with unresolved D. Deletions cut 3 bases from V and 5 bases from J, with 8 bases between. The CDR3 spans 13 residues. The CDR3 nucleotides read TGTGCCAGCAGTTTGTTCGGGGATCAGCCCCAGCATTTT. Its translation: CASSLFGDQPQHF.

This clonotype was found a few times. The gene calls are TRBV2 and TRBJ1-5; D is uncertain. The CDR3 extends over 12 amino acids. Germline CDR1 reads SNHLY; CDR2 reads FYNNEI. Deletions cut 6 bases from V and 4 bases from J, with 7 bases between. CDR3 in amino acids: CASRSLNQPQHF. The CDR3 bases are TGTGCCAGCAGAAGCCTGAATCAGCCCCAGCATTTT. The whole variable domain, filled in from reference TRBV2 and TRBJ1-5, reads EPEVTQTPSHQVTQMGQEVILRCVPISNHLYFYWYRQILGQKVEFLVSFYNNEISEKSEIFDDQFSVERPDGSNFTLKIRSTKLEDSAMYFCASRSLNQPQHFGDGTRLSIL.

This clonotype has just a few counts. CDR3 bases: TGTGCCAGCAGTGATATAGGCCTGGGACACCTCAATCAGCCCCAGCATTTT. Translated: CASSDIGLGHLNQPQHF. The chain carries TRBV2 and TRBJ1-5; weak D call: TRBD1 (6 bases). CDR1 and CDR2 from the germline V gene are SNHLY and FYNNEI. Trimming took off 3 bases at V and 3 bases at J, with 18 bases between the two ends. The CDR3 is 17 amino acids.

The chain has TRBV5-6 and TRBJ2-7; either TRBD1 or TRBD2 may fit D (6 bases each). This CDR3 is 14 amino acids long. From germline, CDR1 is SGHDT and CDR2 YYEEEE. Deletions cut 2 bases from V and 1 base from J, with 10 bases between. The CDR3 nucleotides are TGTGCCAGCAGCTTCTGGGGGGCGTCCTACGAGCAGTACTTC. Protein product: CASSFWGASYEQYF.

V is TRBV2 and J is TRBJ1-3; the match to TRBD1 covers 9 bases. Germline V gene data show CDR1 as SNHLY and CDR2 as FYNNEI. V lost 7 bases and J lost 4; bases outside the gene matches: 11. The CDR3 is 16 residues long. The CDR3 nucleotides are TGTGCCAGCACCCCCCTCACGACAGGGGGGGGAAACACCATATATTTT. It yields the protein CASTPLTTGGGNTIYF.

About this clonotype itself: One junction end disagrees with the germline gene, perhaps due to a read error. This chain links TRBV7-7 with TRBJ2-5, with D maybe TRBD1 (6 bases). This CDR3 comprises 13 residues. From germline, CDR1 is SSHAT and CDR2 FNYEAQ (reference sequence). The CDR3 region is CASSSDRGETQYF. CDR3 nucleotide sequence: TGTGCTAGCAGCTCGGACAGAGGGGAGACCCAGTACTTC.